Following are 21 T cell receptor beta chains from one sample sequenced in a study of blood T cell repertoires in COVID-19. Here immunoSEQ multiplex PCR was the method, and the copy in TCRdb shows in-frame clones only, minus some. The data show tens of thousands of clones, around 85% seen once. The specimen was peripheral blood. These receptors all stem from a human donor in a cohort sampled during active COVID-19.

The CDR3 DNA is TGTGCCAGCAGCCCCCAGCGGAGCTCCTACAATGAGCAGTTCTTC. Its protein product is CASSPQRSSYNEQFF. J is TRBJ2-1 and V is TRBV6-6; the D gene is possibly TRBD2 (5 bases). The V end was cut by 6 bases, the J end by 0 bases, with 12 bases between. The CDR3 has 15 amino acids. Per the germline V gene, CDR1 is MNHNY and CDR2 is SVGAGI (reference sequence).

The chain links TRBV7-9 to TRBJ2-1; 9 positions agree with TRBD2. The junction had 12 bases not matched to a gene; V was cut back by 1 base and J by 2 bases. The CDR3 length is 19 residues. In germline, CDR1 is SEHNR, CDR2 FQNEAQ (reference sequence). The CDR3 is CASSLVEGLAAIPYNEQFF. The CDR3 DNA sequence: TGTGCCAGCAGCTTAGTAGAGGGACTAGCTGCGATACCCTACAATGAGCAGTTCTTC.

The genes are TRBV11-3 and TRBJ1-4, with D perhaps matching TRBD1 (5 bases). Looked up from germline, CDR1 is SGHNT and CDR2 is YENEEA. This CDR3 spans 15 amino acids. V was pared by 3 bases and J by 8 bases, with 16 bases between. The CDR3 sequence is CASSLRGQGGEKLFF. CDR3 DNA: TGTGCCAGCAGCTTGAGGGGTCAGGGAGGGGAAAAACTGTTTTTT.

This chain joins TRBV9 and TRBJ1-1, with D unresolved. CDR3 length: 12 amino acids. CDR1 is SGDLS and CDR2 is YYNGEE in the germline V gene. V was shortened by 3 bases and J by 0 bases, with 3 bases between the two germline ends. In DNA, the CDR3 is TGTGCCAGCAGCGCCTTGAACACTGAAGCTTTCTTT. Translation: CASSALNTEAFF.

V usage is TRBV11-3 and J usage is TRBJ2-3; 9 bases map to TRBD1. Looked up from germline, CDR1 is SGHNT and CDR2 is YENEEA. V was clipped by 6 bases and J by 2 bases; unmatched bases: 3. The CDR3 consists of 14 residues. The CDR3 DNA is TGTGCCAGCAGAGGGACAGGGTACACAGATACGCAGTATTTT. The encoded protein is CASRGTGYTDTQYF.

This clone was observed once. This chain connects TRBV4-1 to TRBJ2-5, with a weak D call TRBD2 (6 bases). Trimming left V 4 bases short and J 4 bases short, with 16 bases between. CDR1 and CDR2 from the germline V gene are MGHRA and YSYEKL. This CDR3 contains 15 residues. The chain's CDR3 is CASSPGEQRRETQYF. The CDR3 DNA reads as TGCGCCAGCAGCCCGGGGGAGCAGAGGCGAGAGACCCAGTACTTC.

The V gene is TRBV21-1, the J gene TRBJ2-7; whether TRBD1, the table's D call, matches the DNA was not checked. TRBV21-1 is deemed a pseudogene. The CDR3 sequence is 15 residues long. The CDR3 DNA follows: TGTGCCAGCAGCAAAGCGTTGGGCAGGGCCTACGAGCAGTACTTC. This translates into CASSKALGRAYEQYF.

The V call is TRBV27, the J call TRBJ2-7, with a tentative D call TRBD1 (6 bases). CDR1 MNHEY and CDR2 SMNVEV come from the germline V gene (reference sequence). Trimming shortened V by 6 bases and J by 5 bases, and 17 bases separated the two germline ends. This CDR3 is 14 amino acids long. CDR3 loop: CASSLGRGSNEQYF. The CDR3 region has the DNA TGTGCCAGCAGCCTCGGCAGGGGAAGTAACGAGCAGTACTTC.

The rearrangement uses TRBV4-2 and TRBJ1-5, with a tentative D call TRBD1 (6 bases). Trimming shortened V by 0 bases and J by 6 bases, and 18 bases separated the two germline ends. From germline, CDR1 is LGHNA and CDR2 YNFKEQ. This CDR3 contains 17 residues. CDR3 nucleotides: TGTGCCAGCAGCCAAGACTCGGGCGGGGGGCCCTTTCAGCCCCAGCATTTT. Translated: CASSQDSGGGPFQPQHF.

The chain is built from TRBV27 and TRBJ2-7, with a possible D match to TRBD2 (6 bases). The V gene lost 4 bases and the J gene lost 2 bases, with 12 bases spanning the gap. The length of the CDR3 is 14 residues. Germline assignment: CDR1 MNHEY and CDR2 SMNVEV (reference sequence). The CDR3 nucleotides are TGTGCCAGCAGTTCACGACTAGGGACCTACGAGCAGTACTTC. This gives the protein CASSSRLGTYEQYF.

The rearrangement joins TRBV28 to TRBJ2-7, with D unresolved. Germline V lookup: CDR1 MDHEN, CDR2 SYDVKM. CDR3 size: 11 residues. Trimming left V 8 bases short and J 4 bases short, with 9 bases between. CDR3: CASSEVYEQYF. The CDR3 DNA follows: TGTGCCAGCTCCGAGGTGTACGAGCAGTACTTC.

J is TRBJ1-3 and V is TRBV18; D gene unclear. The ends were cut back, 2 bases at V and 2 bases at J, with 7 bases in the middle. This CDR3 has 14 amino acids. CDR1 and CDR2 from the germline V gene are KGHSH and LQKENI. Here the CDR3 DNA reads TGTGCCAGCTCACCATCAAGAGCTGGAAACACCATATATTTT. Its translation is CASSPSRAGNTIYF.

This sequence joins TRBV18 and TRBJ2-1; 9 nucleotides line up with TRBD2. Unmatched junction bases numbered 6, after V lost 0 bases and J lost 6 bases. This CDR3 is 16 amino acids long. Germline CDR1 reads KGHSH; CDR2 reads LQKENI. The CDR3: CASSPPGLAGSNEQFF. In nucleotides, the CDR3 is TGTGCCAGCTCACCACCGGGCCTAGCGGGATCCAATGAGCAGTTCTTC.

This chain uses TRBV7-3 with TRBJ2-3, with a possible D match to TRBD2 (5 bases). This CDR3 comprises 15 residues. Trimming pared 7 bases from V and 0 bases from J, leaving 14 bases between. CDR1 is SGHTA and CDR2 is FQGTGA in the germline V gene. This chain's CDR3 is CASTLTGLSTDTQYF. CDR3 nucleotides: TGTGCCAGCACCCTTACGGGGTTGAGCACAGATACGCAGTATTTT.

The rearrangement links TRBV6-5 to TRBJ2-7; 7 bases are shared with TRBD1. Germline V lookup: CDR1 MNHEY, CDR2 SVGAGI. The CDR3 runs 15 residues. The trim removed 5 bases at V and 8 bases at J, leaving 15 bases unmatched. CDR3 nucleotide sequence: TGTGCCAGCAGTAACAGGGGCCTGGCCACTGAAAAGCAGTACTTC. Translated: CASSNRGLATEKQYF.

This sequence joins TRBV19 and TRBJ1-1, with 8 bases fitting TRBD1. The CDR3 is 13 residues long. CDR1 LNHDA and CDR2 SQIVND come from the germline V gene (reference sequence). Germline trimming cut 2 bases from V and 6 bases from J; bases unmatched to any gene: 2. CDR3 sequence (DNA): TGTGCCAGTAGTATACAGGGGGCGGCTGAAGCTTTCTTT. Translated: CASSIQGAAEAFF.

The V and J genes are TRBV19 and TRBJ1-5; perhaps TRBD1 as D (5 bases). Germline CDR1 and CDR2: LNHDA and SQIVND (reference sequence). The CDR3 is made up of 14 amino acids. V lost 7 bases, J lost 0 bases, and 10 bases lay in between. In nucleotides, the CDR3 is TGTGCCAGTACTCCAGACAGTAGCAATCAGCCCCAGCATTTT. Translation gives CASTPDSSNQPQHF. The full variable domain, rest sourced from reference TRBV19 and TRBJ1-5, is DGGITQSPKYLFRKEGQNVTLSCEQNLNHDAMYWYRQDPGQGLRLIYYSQIVNDFQKGDIAEGYSVSREKKESFPLTVTSAQKNPTAFYLCASTPDSSNQPQHFGDGTRLSIL.

CDR3 region: CASSARRTSTETQYF. The CDR3 DNA reads as TGTGCCAGCAGTGCGCGTCGGACTAGCACAGAGACCCAGTACTTC. This chain joins TRBV28 and TRBJ2-5; 8 bases line up with TRBD2. Trimming cost V 5 bases and J 4 bases; bases outside gene matches: 9. Germline loops: CDR1 MDHEN, CDR2 SYDVKM. The CDR3 is made up of 15 amino acids.

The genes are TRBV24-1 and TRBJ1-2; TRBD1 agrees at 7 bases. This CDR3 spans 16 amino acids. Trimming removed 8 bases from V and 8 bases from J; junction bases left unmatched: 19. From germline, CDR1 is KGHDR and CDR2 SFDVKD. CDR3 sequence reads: CATTTTGAASASGYTF. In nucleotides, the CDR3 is TGTGCCACCACCACCACAGGGGCGGCGTCCGCATCGGGCTACACCTTC.

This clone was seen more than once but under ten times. The CDR3 coding sequence is TGTGCCAGCAAAGAACTAGCGGGAGGCGTAGCCGGGGAGCTGTTTTTT. Translating gives CASKELAGGVAGELFF. The chain couples TRBV28 to TRBJ2-2; 12 nucleotides match TRBD2. Germline CDR1 and CDR2: MDHEN and SYDVKM. After removal of 7 bases from V and 6 bases from J, the junction contained 9 bases not matched to a gene. The CDR3 totals 16 residues.

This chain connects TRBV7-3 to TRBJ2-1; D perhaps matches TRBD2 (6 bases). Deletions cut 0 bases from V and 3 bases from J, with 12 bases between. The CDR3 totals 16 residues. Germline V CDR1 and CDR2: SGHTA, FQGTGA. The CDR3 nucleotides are TGTGCCAGCAGCTTAACTGGGGGGACCGACTACAATGAGCAGTTCTTC. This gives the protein CASSLTGGTDYNEQFF.